The 9 T cell receptor beta chains presented below share a single source sample, sequenced in a study of tumor and adjacent non-tumor tissue in lung cancer. The template was RNA from unsorted bulk tissue. Three rounds of nested PCR, following a modified ARM-PCR protocol, produced the TCRbeta library. TCRdb recomputed calls from the multiplex PCR reads with MiXCR, one row per CDR3 protein. The table shows fewer than 85,000 distinct CDR3 sequences, with approximately 79% occurring only once. The sequenced material came from lung tumor tissue. These receptors were taken from a woman in her forties or fifties with non-small cell lung cancer.

About this clonotype itself: At one boundary the junction diverges from the germline segment, which might be a read error. The V gene is TRBV4-3, the J gene TRBJ2-3; D might be TRBD1 (6 bases). The CDR3 runs to 14 residues. Germline V gene sequence: CDR1 LGHNA, CDR2 YSLEER. The CDR3 protein is CTSIQGPFTGTQYF. The CDR3 nucleotides read TGCACCAGCATCCAGGGGCCTTTCACAGGTACGCAGTATTTT.

As concerns this clonotype: A junction boundary mismatches the germline segment, possibly from a read error. This chain uses TRBV11-3 with TRBJ2-1; unclear D gene. Germline-derived CDR1 and CDR2 are SGHNT and YENEEA. This CDR3 spans 13 amino acids. The CDR3: CVSSIVEENEQFF. Here the CDR3 DNA reads TGTGTCAGCAGCATAGTTGAGGAGAATGAGCAGTTCTTC.

Remarks on this clonotype: This may be a read error: a much more frequent sequence differs by one nucleotide. The chain uses TRBV6-2 or TRBV6-3 and TRBJ1-2, with D tentatively TRBD1 (5 bases). Trimming removed 7 bases from V and 9 bases from J, with 18 bases in between. CDR3 length: 13 residues. Germline V gene sequence: CDR1 MNHEY, CDR2 SVGEGT. CDR3 sequence reads: CASISPGGDSYTF. CDR3 nucleotide sequence: TGTGCCAGCATTTCCCCCGGAGGGGATAGCTACACCTTC.

The chain carries TRBV29-1 and TRBJ2-1; D possibly corresponds to TRBD1 (6 bases). Germline V gene sequence: CDR1 SQVTM, CDR2 ANQGSEA. The V end lost 2 bases, the J end lost 7 bases, and 9 bases lay between the germline ends. The CDR3 is 12 residues long. CDR3: CSVEIGQNEQFF. The CDR3 nucleotides read TGCAGCGTTGAAATAGGACAGAATGAGCAGTTCTTC.

The chain has TRBV29-1 and TRBJ2-3, with 12 bases that match TRBD1. CDR1 SQVTM and CDR2 ANQGSEA come from the germline V gene. This CDR3 spans 15 amino acids. Written as DNA, the CDR3 is TGCTGCATTGAGGGGGGACAGGGGGCGTCAGATACGCAGTATTTT. Protein sequence: CCIEGGQGASDTQYF.

Details on this clonotype: Germline and junction disagree at one end, which may indicate a read error. V and J are TRBV11-2 and TRBJ2-1; D is perhaps TRBD1 (6 bases). CDR3 length: 15 amino acids. Germline V CDR1 and CDR2: SGHAT, FQNNGV. The CDR3 is CPSNKGGWGYDEQLF. The CDR3 coding sequence is TGTCCCAGCAACAAAGGGGGATGGGGCTACGATGAGCAGCTCTTC.

The CDR3 here is CASSLETSGGYNEQFF. The CDR3 nucleotides are TGTGCCAGCAGCTTAGAGACTAGCGGGGGGTACAATGAGCAGTTCTTC. The rearrangement links TRBV11-2 to TRBJ2-1; TRBD2 matches 13 bases. V was clipped by 0 bases and J by 4 bases; unmatched bases: 0. Germline CDR1 SGHAT, CDR2 FQNNGV. CDR3 length: 16 amino acids.

On this clonotype itself: Germline is not matched at one junction end, which may reflect a read error. The chain is built from TRBV6-2 or TRBV6-3 and TRBJ2-5; no clear D. This CDR3 is built from 14 residues. The germline V gene encodes CDR1 MNHEY and CDR2 SVGEGT. The CDR3 sequence: CASSYGAVQKTQIF. The CDR3 nucleotides read TGTGCCAGCAGTTACGGCGCAGTCCAAAAGACCCAGATCTTC.

This clonotype was observed a handful of times. At one end the junction does not follow the germline gene, possibly because of a read error. The genes are TRBV29-1 and TRBJ2-1; 11 bases are shared with TRBD2. Germline CDR1 SQVTM, CDR2 ANQGSEA. The CDR3 extends over 14 amino acids. CDR3 amino acids: CSVVLAGGDNEQLF. The CDR3 coding sequence is TGCAGCGTTGTATTAGCGGGAGGGGACAATGAGCAGCTCTTT.